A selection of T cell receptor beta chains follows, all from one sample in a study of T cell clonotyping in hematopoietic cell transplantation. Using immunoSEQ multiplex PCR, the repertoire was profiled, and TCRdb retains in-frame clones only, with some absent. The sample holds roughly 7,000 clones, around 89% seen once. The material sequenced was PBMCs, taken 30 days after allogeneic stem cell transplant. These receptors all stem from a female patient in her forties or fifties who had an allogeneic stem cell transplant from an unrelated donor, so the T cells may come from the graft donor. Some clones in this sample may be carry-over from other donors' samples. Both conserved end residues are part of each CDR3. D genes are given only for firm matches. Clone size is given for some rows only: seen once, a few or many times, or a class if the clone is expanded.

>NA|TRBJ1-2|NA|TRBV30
TGTGCCTGGAGTGTAAGGCTGGGGGCACGATTTGGCTACACCTTC
CAWSVRLGARFGYTF
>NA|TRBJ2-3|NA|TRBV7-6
TGTGCCAGCAGCAAAAGCGGGCTTGAAGATACGCAGTATTTT
CASSKSGLEDTQYF
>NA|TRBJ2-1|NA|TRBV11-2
TGTGCCAGCAGCCGGACTACGACCTCTTACAATGAGCAGTTCTTC
CASSRTTTSYNEQFF
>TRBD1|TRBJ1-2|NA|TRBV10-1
TGCGCCAGCAGTGACCAGGGGGGACAGGTATATGGCTACACCTTC
CASSDQGGQVYGYTF
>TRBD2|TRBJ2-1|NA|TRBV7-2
TGTGCCAGCACGTTTAGCGGGATGGTCTACAATGAGCAGTTCTTC
CASTFSGMVYNEQFF
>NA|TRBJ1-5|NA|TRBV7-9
TGTGCCAGCAGCCTTGACAGGAGTGAACAGCCCCAGCATTTT
CASSLDRSEQPQHF
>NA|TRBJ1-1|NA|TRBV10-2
TGCGCCACCCTCTCGGGACTCAGGAACACTGAAGCTTTCTTT
CATLSGLRNTEAFF
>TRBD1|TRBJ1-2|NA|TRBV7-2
TGTGCCAGCAGCAAACCGGGACAGGGCCCCACTGGCTACACCTTC
CASSKPGQGPTGYTF
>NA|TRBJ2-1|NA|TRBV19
TGTGCCACCTTAGGGGGGGGACTGAGAAATGAGCAGTTCTTC
CATLGGGLRNEQFF
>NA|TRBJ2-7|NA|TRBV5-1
TGCGCCAGCAGCTTGGTCCCAGGGGTTTCCTACGAGCAGTACTTC
CASSLVPGVSYEQYF
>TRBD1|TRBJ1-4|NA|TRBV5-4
TGTGCCAGCAGCACATTTACTGGGACAGGGGGTCGTGAAAAACTGTTTTTT
CASSTFTGTGGREKLFF
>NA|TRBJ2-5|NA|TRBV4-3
TGCGCCAGCAGCCATGAGATGCAGGGGCGCGTAGAGACCCAGTACTTC
CASSHEMQGRVETQYF
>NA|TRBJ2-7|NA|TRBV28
TGTGCCAGCAGCGCCGCCGGAGGAACCTACGAGCAGTACTTC
CASSAAGGTYEQYF
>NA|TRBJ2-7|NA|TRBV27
TGTGCCAGCAGCACTTCGACGGTTCCCTACGAGCAGTACTTC
CASSTSTVPYEQYF
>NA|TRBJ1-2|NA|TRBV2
TGTGCCAGCAGCGGTGGAGTGAGCGCAGCTAACTATGGCTACACCTTC
CASSGGVSAANYGYTF
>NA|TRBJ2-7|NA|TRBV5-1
TGCGCCAGCAGCTTGGACGGGAGCTCCTACGAGCAGTACTTC
CASSLDGSSYEQYF
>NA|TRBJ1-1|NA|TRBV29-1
TGCAGCGTTGAAAGCTCCGGGACGGCGAACACTGAAGCTTTCTTT
CSVESSGTANTEAFF
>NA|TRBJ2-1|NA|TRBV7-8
TGTGCCAGCAGCCCCCCCCGTATCGATGAGCAGTTCTTC
CASSPPRIDEQFF
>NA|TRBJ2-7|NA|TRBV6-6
TGTGCCAGCAGGGCCACAGTCCTTTACGAGCAGTACTTC
CASRATVLYEQYF
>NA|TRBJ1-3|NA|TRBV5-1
TGCGCCAGCAGCTTGGATTGGGCATCTGACACCATATATTTT
CASSLDWASDTIYF
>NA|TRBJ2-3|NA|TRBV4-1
TGCGCCAGCAGCCCAAGGAACCGGGACCCGGGGCCACAGTATTTT
CASSPRNRDPGPQYF
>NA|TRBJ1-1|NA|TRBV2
TGTGCCAGCAGCTATTACACCACTGAAGCTTTCTTT
CASSYYTTEAFF
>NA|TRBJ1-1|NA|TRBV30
TGTGCCTGGGGGGTGAACACTGAAGCTTTCTTT
CAWGVNTEAFF
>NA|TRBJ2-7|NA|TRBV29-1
TGCAGCGTTGAAGTGGGGCCCGAGCAGTACTTC
CSVEVGPEQYF
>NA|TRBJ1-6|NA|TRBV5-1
TGCGCCAGCAGCCCGGACCTTCCCGGTTCACCCCTCCACTTT
CASSPDLPGSPLHF
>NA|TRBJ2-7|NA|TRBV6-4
TGTGCCAGCAGTCCAAGGGAGTACGAGCAGTACTTC
CASSPREYEQYF
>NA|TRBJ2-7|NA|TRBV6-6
TGTGCCAGCAGTTACGAGGCAGGGGGGTCCTACGAGCAGTACTTC
CASSYEAGGSYEQYF
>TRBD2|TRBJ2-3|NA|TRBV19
TGTGCCAGTATCCCCTCCGGGACTAGGCTCTCTCCGCAGTATTTT
CASIPSGTRLSPQYF
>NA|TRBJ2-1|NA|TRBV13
TGTGCCAGCAGCCCCCGGAGAAGCGGGCAGTTCTTC
CASSPRRSGQFF
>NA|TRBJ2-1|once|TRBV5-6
TGTGCCAGCAGCTTGGGGGGGGGCCCCTTAGACGATGAGCAGTTCTTC
CASSLGGGPLDDEQFF
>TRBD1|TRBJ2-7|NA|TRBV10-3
TGTGCCATCAGTGAGGGGACAGTCTACGAGCAGTACTTC
CAISEGTVYEQYF
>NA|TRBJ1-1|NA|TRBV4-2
TGTGCCAGCAGCCAGTTTAATAGAGAAATTGAAGCTTTCTTT
CASSQFNREIEAFF
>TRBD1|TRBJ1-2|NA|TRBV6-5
TGTGCCAGCAGTTACGACCTACAGGGGTATGGCTACACCTTC
CASSYDLQGYGYTF
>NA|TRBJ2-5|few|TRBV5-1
TGCGCCAGCAGCGGACCCGGAGCGTTTGAGACCCAGTACTTC
CASSGPGAFETQYF
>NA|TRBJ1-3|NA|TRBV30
TGTGCCTGGAGTCCGTACCCAGGGAGATCTGGAAACACCATATATTTT
CAWSPYPGRSGNTIYF
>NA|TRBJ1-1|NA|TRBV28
TGTGCCAGCAGGTCCTACAGGGCTAACACTGAAGCTTTCTTT
CASRSYRANTEAFF
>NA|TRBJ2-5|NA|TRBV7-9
TGTGCCAGCAGCTTTTGGGAGACCCAGTACTTC
CASSFWETQYF
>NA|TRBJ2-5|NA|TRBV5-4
TGTGCCAGCAGCTCGAACAGGGAGTCGACGTCCCAGTACTTC
CASSSNRESTSQYF
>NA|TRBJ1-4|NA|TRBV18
TGTGCCAGCTCACCAGACACCGGGACTTTCGAAAAACTGTTTTTT
CASSPDTGTFEKLFF